Following are 26 T cell receptor beta chains from one sample sequenced in a study of blood T cell repertoires in COVID-19. Some clones are missing from TCRdb's copy, which holds only in-frame ones; the method was immunoSEQ multiplex PCR. The sample includes about 69,000 clones, around 87% of them seen just once. The sample taken for sequencing was peripheral blood. The receptor source for this set is a man aged 45 to 65 with acute or convalescent COVID-19.

This clone was seen more than once but under ten times. V and J are TRBV10-1 and TRBJ1-5; the match to TRBD1 covers 10 bases. This CDR3 spans 19 amino acids. With V trimmed by 5 bases and J by 2 bases, 15 bases remained unmatched. Germline CDR1 is WNHNN and CDR2 is SYGVQD (reference sequence). CDR3 amino acids: CASSRTLGQGTGGNQPQHF. The CDR3 region has the DNA TGCGCCAGCAGTCGGACCTTGGGACAGGGGACTGGAGGCAATCAGCCCCAGCATTTT.

The chain links TRBV29-1 to TRBJ2-7, with a possible D match to TRBD1 (6 bases). This CDR3 has 11 amino acids. The V gene lost 6 bases and the J gene lost 5 bases, with 11 bases spanning the gap. Germline V CDR1 and CDR2: SQVTM, ANQGSEA. This CDR3 reads CSVSQGDEQYF. DNA for the CDR3: TGCAGCGTCTCACAGGGAGACGAGCAGTACTTC.

The V call is TRBV6-1, the J call TRBJ2-1; D perhaps matches TRBD2 (6 bases). V lost 1 base and J lost 6, with 16 bases in between. The CDR3 extends over 16 amino acids. CDR1 is MNHNS and CDR2 is SASEGT in the germline V gene. The DNA for the CDR3 is TGTGCCAGCAGTGAAGGTTTTGCGGGGCCGGTCAATGAGCAGTTCTTC. It codes for CASSEGFAGPVNEQFF.

The chain links TRBV4-3 to TRBJ1-1; D is perhaps TRBD1 (5 bases). Trimming left V 5 bases short and J 6 bases short, with 16 bases between. This CDR3 has 14 amino acids. The germline V gene has CDR1 LGHNA and CDR2 YSLEER. In nucleotides, the CDR3 is TGCGCCAGCAGCGTATCCCGGGACTCGGCTGAAGCTTTCTTT. Its protein is CASSVSRDSAEAFF.

This chain joins TRBV19 and TRBJ2-7, with a tentative D call TRBD2 (5 bases). The CDR3 runs to 14 residues. Per germline, CDR1 LNHDA and CDR2 SQIVND (reference sequence). V gave up 3 bases and J gave up 3 bases, with 12 bases separating them. DNA for the CDR3: TGTGCCAGTAGTATCCGAGGAGGTCTCTACGAGCAGTACTTC. It codes for CASSIRGGLYEQYF.

This sequence joins TRBV7-9 and TRBJ2-7; 7 bases line up with TRBD1. V was clipped by 4 bases and J by 2 bases; unmatched bases: 2. Germline V gene data show CDR1 as SEHNR and CDR2 as FQNEAQ (reference sequence). The CDR3 sequence is 13 residues long. CDR3 residues: CASSYGQAYEQYF. The CDR3 DNA sequence: TGTGCCAGCAGCTATGGACAGGCCTACGAGCAGTACTTC.

This chain's CDR3 is CAISVGPSRENEQFF. Here the CDR3 DNA reads TGTGCCATCAGTGTGGGCCCTTCAAGGGAGAATGAGCAGTTCTTC. V and J are TRBV10-3 and TRBJ2-1; D is perhaps TRBD2 (5 bases). This CDR3 contains 15 residues. Germline lookup yields CDR1 ENHRY and CDR2 SYGVKD. V lost 4 bases and J 7 bases, leaving 17 bases between the germline ends.

The J gene is TRBJ2-7, the V gene TRBV29-1; the D gene is possibly TRBD1 (6 bases). This CDR3 has 14 amino acids. Trimming left V 6 bases short and J 1 base short, with 16 bases between. CDR1 is SQVTM and CDR2 is ANQGSEA in the germline V gene. DNA for the CDR3: TGCAGCGTCGGACGATCCGGGACATCCTACGAGCAGTACTTC. Protein sequence: CSVGRSGTSYEQYF.

The V gene is TRBV2, the J gene TRBJ2-3; the match to TRBD2 covers 8 bases. The germline V gene has CDR1 SNHLY and CDR2 FYNNEI. The CDR3 contains 14 residues. Losses at the gene ends were 8 bases for V and 4 bases for J; bases not matched to a gene: 8. CDR3 coding DNA: TGTGCCAGCGTAAGCGGGAGTTCCGCAGATACGCAGTATTTT. It yields the protein CASVSGSSADTQYF. The whole variable domain, remainder taken from reference TRBV2 and TRBJ2-3, is EPEVTQTPSHQVTQMGQEVILRCVPISNHLYFYWYRQILGQKVEFLVSFYNNEISEKSEIFDDQFSVERPDGSNFTLKIRSTKLEDSAMYFCASVSGSSADTQYFGPGTRLTVL.

The genes are TRBV11-3 and TRBJ2-3; a possible D gene is TRBD1 (5 bases). The ends were cut back, 0 bases at V and 0 bases at J, with 10 bases in the middle. CDR3 length: 16 amino acids. Per the germline V gene, CDR1 is SGHNT and CDR2 is YENEEA. DNA of the CDR3: TGTGCCAGCAGCTTAGAACTCACAGGAAGCACAGATACGCAGTATTTT. It is translated as CASSLELTGSTDTQYF.

This sequence joins TRBV30 and TRBJ2-7; D call uncertain. V was trimmed by 0 bases and J by 6 bases, leaving 12 bases between them. The CDR3 totals 13 residues. CDR1 and CDR2 from the germline V gene are GTSNPN and SVGIG (reference sequence). The CDR3 region is CAWSVLVAGEQYF. The CDR3, as DNA: TGTGCCTGGAGTGTATTGGTAGCTGGCGAGCAGTACTTC.

This clone appeared a single time. This chain joins TRBV18 and TRBJ1-1; TRBD1 might be the D (6 bases). V lost 5 bases and J lost 1, with 8 bases in between. The CDR3 runs to 13 residues. Germline CDR1 KGHSH, CDR2 LQKENI. The CDR3 loop is CASSEGENTEAFF. For the CDR3, the DNA is TGTGCCAGCTCAGAGGGGGAGAACACTGAAGCTTTCTTT.

The gene calls are TRBV21-1 and TRBJ2-1; the DNA was not used to check the table's D call, TRBD2. TRBV21-1 has pseudogene status. This CDR3 is 21 amino acids long. The CDR3 DNA sequence: TGTGCCAGCAGCGGTCCAGCCTCCCGGAGGCAGCGAACTAGCGGCTACAATGAGCAGTTCTTC. Translation gives CASSGPASRRQRTSGYNEQFF.

The chain is built from TRBV5-4 and TRBJ2-3, with 9 bases identical to TRBD2. V shed 1 base, J shed 2 bases, and the junction held 5 bases outside the gene matches. CDR1 is SGHNT, CDR2 YYREEE, per germline (reference sequence). This CDR3 spans 16 amino acids. The CDR3 spells CASSLKAGGVTDTQYF. CDR3 sequence (DNA): TGTGCCAGCAGCTTGAAAGCGGGAGGAGTCACAGATACGCAGTATTTT.

This chain connects TRBV7-9 to TRBJ2-1, with a weak D call TRBD1 (6 bases). With 1 base removed from V and 6 bases from J, the gap between germline ends came to 13 bases. The CDR3 spans 15 residues. CDR1 is SEHNR and CDR2 is FQNEAQ in the germline V gene (reference sequence). The CDR3 reads CASSLGGQPSNEQFF. The CDR3 DNA reads TGTGCCAGCAGCTTAGGTGGACAGCCCTCCAATGAGCAGTTCTTC.

This rearrangement joins TRBV25-1 to TRBJ2-3, with 7 bases that match TRBD1. The CDR3 has 14 residues. CDR1 and CDR2 (germline): MGHDK, SYGVNS. V lost 4 bases, J lost 3 bases, and 4 bases stayed unmatched. This CDR3 reads CASSVSGGTDTQYF. The CDR3 DNA follows: TGTGCCAGCAGTGTATCAGGGGGAACAGATACGCAGTATTTT.

This clone appeared a single time. The chain combines TRBV7-9 with TRBJ2-5, with 10 positions matching TRBD1. The CDR3 spans 14 residues. Germline assignment: CDR1 SEHNR and CDR2 FQNEAQ (reference sequence). V dropped 8 bases and J dropped 5; count of bases not matched to a gene: 8. In nucleotides, the CDR3 is TGTGCCAGCTCCGGGACAGGGGAAACGGAGACCCAGTACTTC. Residues: CASSGTGETETQYF. Using reference TRBV7-9 and TRBJ2-5 for the parts outside the CDR3, the full variable domain is DTGVSQNPRHKITKRGQNVTFRCDPISEHNRLYWYRQTLGQGPEFLTYFQNEAQLEKSRLLSDRFSAERPKGSFSTLEIQRTEQGDSAMYLCASSGTGETETQYFGPGTRLLVL.

In its sample, this clone was seen a few times. The chain uses TRBV9 and TRBJ1-1; 9 nucleotides align to TRBD1. This CDR3 spans 16 amino acids. V was pared by 3 bases and J by 4 bases, with 10 bases of the junction left unmatched. CDR1 and CDR2 from the germline V gene are SGDLS and YYNGEE. The CDR3 here is CASSEAPQGASTEAFF. DNA of the CDR3: TGTGCCAGCAGCGAGGCCCCACAGGGGGCGAGCACTGAAGCTTTCTTT.

The gene calls are TRBV5-1 and TRBJ2-5; 8 bases are a match to TRBD2. In germline, CDR1 is SGHRS, CDR2 YFSETQ. The CDR3 has 16 residues. J gave up 3 bases and V 0 bases, and 7 bases lay outside the gene matches. The CDR3 loop is CASSLASSGVKETQYF. The CDR3 DNA sequence: TGCGCCAGCAGCTTGGCTAGTAGCGGGGTGAAAGAGACCCAGTACTTC.

The chain joins TRBV10-2 to TRBJ1-5, with 8 bases matching TRBD1. The V segment lost 3 bases and the J segment 5 bases; nucleotides outside the gene matches: 3. The CDR3 runs to 14 residues. Germline V gene lookup returns CDR1 WSHSY and CDR2 SAAADI. DNA of the CDR3: TGCGCCAGCAGTGACAGGGGGCCCGATCAGCCCCAGCATTTT. Translated: CASSDRGPDQPQHF.

J is TRBJ2-2 and V is TRBV19; the match to TRBD1 covers 7 bases. This CDR3 comprises 15 residues. Germline CDR1 LNHDA, CDR2 SQIVND (reference sequence). Germline trimming cut 10 bases from V and 5 bases from J; bases unmatched to any gene: 13. DNA of the CDR3: TGTGCCACCCTCGGCGTGACAGGGTGGACCGGGGAGCTGTTTTTT. This gives the protein CATLGVTGWTGELFF.

The chain couples TRBV19 to TRBJ1-4, with unresolved D. V was pared by 10 bases and J by 6 bases, with 18 bases between. Looked up from germline, CDR1 is LNHDA and CDR2 is SQIVND (reference sequence). This CDR3 comprises 14 residues. Written as DNA, the CDR3 is TGTGCCACCCCCCGGAGGCAGGCGGATGAAAAACTGTTTTTT. Translation gives CATPRRQADEKLFF.

The rearrangement links TRBV24-1 to TRBJ2-3, with D unresolved. CDR3 length: 14 amino acids. Germline V gene sequence: CDR1 KGHDR, CDR2 SFDVKD. Trimming pared 5 bases from V and 0 bases from J, leaving 8 bases between. DNA of the CDR3: TGTGCCACCAGTGCCGCGGCTAGCACAGATACGCAGTATTTT. Translated: CATSAAASTDTQYF.

The J gene is TRBJ2-3, the V gene TRBV24-1, with a weak D call TRBD2 (5 bases). CDR1 is KGHDR, CDR2 SFDVKD, per germline. The V and J ends lost 12 bases and 6 bases respectively, with 15 bases between them. This CDR3 contains 12 residues. The CDR3 DNA is TGTGCCGCGCGATCAAGAGGGGATACGCAGTATTTT. Encoded protein: CAARSRGDTQYF.

The rearrangement uses TRBV2 and TRBJ1-2; TRBD1 matches 9 bases. Germline V CDR1 and CDR2: SNHLY, FYNNEI. This CDR3 region has 15 residues. J gave up 4 bases and V 6 bases, and 9 bases lay outside the gene matches. The CDR3: CASSLNRGRGYGYTF. CDR3 DNA sequence: TGTGCCAGCAGCCTAAACAGGGGGCGAGGCTATGGCTACACCTTC.

The chain combines TRBV4-1 with TRBJ1-2; a weak D match, TRBD1 (6 bases). The CDR3 has 17 amino acids. CDR1 and CDR2 from the germline V gene are MGHRA and YSYEKL. The germline V and J ends were trimmed by 1 base and 6 bases, with 21 bases remaining between them. Here the CDR3 reads CASSQGATDSRLNGYTF. The DNA of the CDR3 is TGCGCCAGCAGCCAAGGCGCAACGGACAGCCGGCTTAATGGCTACACCTTC.